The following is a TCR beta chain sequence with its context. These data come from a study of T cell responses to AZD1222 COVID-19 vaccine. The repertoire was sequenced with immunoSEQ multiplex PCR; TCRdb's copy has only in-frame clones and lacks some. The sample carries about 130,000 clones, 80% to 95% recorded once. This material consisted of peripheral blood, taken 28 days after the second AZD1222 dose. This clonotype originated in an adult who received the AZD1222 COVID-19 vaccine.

CDR3 nucleotides: TGTGCCAGCCATAACCCATCGGGAAAGGGAAAGGAAAAACTGTTTTTT. This sequence encodes CASHNPSGKGKEKLFF. The V call is TRBV19, the J call TRBJ1-4; D is unresolved. The CDR3 runs to 16 residues. Germline CDR1 reads LNHDA; CDR2 reads SQIVND (reference sequence). V gave up 9 bases and J gave up 8 bases, with 25 bases separating them.